Given below is one TCR beta chain in context. Its recognized antigen is unknown. In total, 666 healthy bone marrow donors made up the cohort. All cohort members were sampled while nominally healthy, although unrecorded immune exposures were likely present. The donor was CMV seronegative and was included in the group of a few hundred seronegative cohort members. Every donor gave a peripheral blood sample, and the peripheral blood mononuclear cells from that sample were used for TCR beta sequencing. Genomic DNA was extracted from the blood cell samples with the Qiagen DNeasy Blood Extraction Kit. V is trimmed back by 1 base and J by 4 bases, and the junction contains 17 bases that no gene match accounts for. The germline V gene gives CDR1 as KGHSH and CDR2 as LQKENI. From its cysteine to its phenylalanine, the CDR3 spans 19 amino acids. Only CDR3 DNA is held: 57 bases, read in frame from base 1. Libraries were constructed by the immunoSEQ multiplex PCR assay. The multiplex PCR relied on a mix of 60 forward primers for TCR Vbeta segments and 13 reverse primers for TCR Jbeta segments. The CDR3 region of rearranged TCR beta genes was amplified from genomic DNA by a multiplex PCR assay. Amplified TCR beta libraries were sequenced as 87-base-pair reads on the Illumina HiSeq System. The paper's processing steps were these. A later analysis counted approximately 74 million unique TCR beta chains across the 670 or so repertoires, and around 12 million of these chains were shared by at least two donors. To remove PCR and sequencing errors, raw reads were error-corrected and collapsed into unique sequences using a nearest-neighbor algorithm that merged closely related sequences. Alignment of CDR3 sequences to IMGT reference sequences was used to assign V, D and J gene segments. For a sequence to be retained, a match of at least six nucleotides was required to both a V gene segment and a J gene segment. A rearrangement was called productive if the CDR3 had no stop codons and remained in frame with V and J, and every other rearrangement was called non-productive. CDR3 was defined by IMGT convention, running from the second conserved V-encoded cysteine to the conserved J-encoded phenylalanine. The earlier analysis of about 590 of the donors excluded sequences that lacked an unambiguous match to a single V gene segment. In an earlier analysis of 500 to 750 of the donors, V segments were called functional above 56.7% productive rearrangements and were called segregating when the between-donor standard deviation exceeded 5%. To diagnose cytomegalovirus status from the catalog of TCR beta chain sequences, a statistical classification framework was built. A later analysis assigned V and J genes by comparing TCR nucleotide sequences with IMGT/GENE-DB human TR gene sequences. Using the TCRdist pipeline, a later analysis assigned CDR3 sequences along with most-parsimonious VDJ recombination scenarios. In a later analysis, each TCR beta chain was defined by its CDR3 amino acid sequence together with its V-gene family, and reads without a unique V-gene family were excluded. In a later analysis, a few hundred highly shared, low-generation-probability nucleotide sequences were removed to address suspected cross-contamination and a sequencing artifact. In a later analysis, a clonal expansion index for each public chain was calculated from normalized within-repertoire ranks of inferred template counts. In a later analysis, generation probabilities were computed using a VDJ recombination model fitted to out-of-frame rearrangements, and the results were checked against IGoR. A later analysis scored TCR-TCR, TCR-HLA and TCR-CMV co-occurrence with hypergeometric tests, applying a repertoire-size bias correction to TCR pairs. A later analysis estimated false discovery rates by permuting HLA or CMV assignments 20 times. In a later analysis, co-occurring TCRs were grouped with DBSCAN, and TCRdist sequence similarity was added when clustering was performed within HLA-allele-positive subsets. Co-occurrence clustering excluded repertoires with fewer than 30,000 or more than 120,000 public chains, plus five with anomalous nucleotide sharing. In TCRdb, the immuneACCESS table is reduced to in-frame sequences with V and J assigned. These tables do not hold every clone; where another copy was compared, an unresolved V gene accounts for under half, and the others remain unexplained. D and trimming were read from the DNA, whereas the V and J calls and clone size are those reported in that table. The sample table holds around 140,000 clones. Around 2.2% of the sample rests with the top ten.

The data were obtained in a study of cytomegalovirus exposure and HLA in healthy donors (TCRdb year 2017). Some background on the complete study: An earlier analysis of roughly 500 of the donors reported 276 Gb of sequence data and 95 million to 120 million unique TCR beta sequences obtained from about 200 million T cells. Both class I and class II loci were covered by HLA typing, at four-digit resolution. The genetic ancestry cluster associated with self-reported Caucasian donors included 81% of the 300 to 450 genotyped donors. Every repertoire in the discovery cohort had been generated on one and the same sequencing platform. Approximately 310 gigabases of sequencing data and roughly 81 million unique TCR sequences made up an early release that covered 500 to 650 HLA-typed donors. Donor age, sex, ethnicity and CMV serostatus were collected together with the repertoire data. The T cell repertoires of 670 or so subjects were profiled by immunosequencing and related to cytomegalovirus serostatus. To study patterns of TCR occurrence, a later analysis re-analyzed previously published TCR beta repertoires from around 660 donors and added high-resolution HLA genotyping. To predict cytomegalovirus infection status, the study brought together high-throughput TCR immunosequencing, statistical association of individual TCRs with disease status, and machine learning. Rather than drawing on any new phenotypic data, the later analysis identified candidate immune exposures from TCR beta sequences and the way those sequences occurred across donors. Because of strong linkage in the cohort, 4 to 6 DR-DQ haplotypes were treated as single units for association and clustering. On average, 235,054 unique TCR beta nucleotide sequences were sequenced per donor among roughly 430 genotyped donors of the cohort, with roughly 18% of those sequences being non-productive. To decide whether each TCR beta V gene segment behaved as functional or pseudogenic, an earlier analysis of some 570 of the donors relied on high-throughput TCR beta sequencing. A later genetic analysis used genome-wide SNP genotypes for about 55% of the 666 donors, treating that subset as a discovery cohort. Along with the roughly 710-subject first cohort, a separate validation cohort of more than 90 different subjects was used. The study was designed to test whether signatures of past pathogen exposure could be identified by cataloging public T cell receptors. The number of typed donors differed by locus: about 620-640 for A, B, C, DRB1 and DQB1; some 500 for DQA1; approximately 600 for DPA1; and roughly 470 for DPB1. The research as a whole found: Because counts were too low, seventeen rarely observed V segments, including chromosome 9 orphons, were excluded from the earlier analysis of 500 to 700 of the donors. Strong co-occurrence of HLA alleles, especially DR and DQ, made assigning TCR associations to individual alleles difficult. A group of highly shared sequence variants was considered likely to be a technical artifact of the sequencing pipeline. In vitro tests confirmed that a few of the cytomegalovirus-associated TCR beta chains recognize cytomegalovirus antigens. At a false discovery rate of 0.05, a later analysis linked 15,000 to 20,000 TCR beta sequences to specific HLA alleles. A later analysis found that HLA-associated TCR beta chains were more clonally expanded and had lower generation probabilities than equally common non-associated chains. Roughly uniform sequencing depth across donors was assumed in presence/absence analyses, although this assumption may not hold. An association between a missense DCLRE1C variant and V-gene and J-gene trimming of TCR beta chains was found in a later genetic analysis and replicated in an independent cohort. Some IMGT-functional V segments, including TRBV6-2 and TRBV6-3, could not be distinguished by the 87-base-pair reads and were therefore excluded. In a later genetic analysis, fewer N-insertions in productive TCRs were reported among donors in an Asian-associated ancestry cluster than the roughly 670-donor mean. The study gave a list of 150 to 200 TCR beta chains associated with cytomegalovirus. Broadly in line with IMGT annotations, most TCR beta V segments showed up in productive rearrangements about 87% or about 30% of the time in an earlier analysis of 450 to 750 of the donors. Cytomegalovirus status was reported to be diagnosed by the classifier with high specificity and sensitivity in both the original and validation cohorts. According to a later analysis, most CMV-associated TCR beta chains appeared to be HLA-restricted, and the HLA associations seemed to be driven largely by CMV exposure. Correlated functional status among segregating V segments might be attributable to linkage disequilibrium, but an unknown experimental factor could not be ruled out. A further reported finding was that TCR beta sequences accurately predicted the HLA-A and HLA-B alleles for most subjects in the first cohort. The cohort was sequenced for TCR beta chains only, and without alpha or paired-chain data the features that could be detected were limited. Because HLA typing was missing for some donors at each locus, association tests included only the typed subset. A later analysis found that TCR association rates varied across HLA loci, with DRB1 alleles showing the most associated TCRs and HLA-C alleles the fewest. While some public TCRs were present in many individuals, most TCR sequences turned up only very rarely across donors. The authors suggested that the approach could potentially be generalized to other disease states and immunological phenotypes. Immune exposure information for the cohort was limited to CMV serostatus. In a later analysis, several top co-occurrence clusters were reported to appear linked to parvovirus B19, influenza, CMV and Epstein-Barr virus.

Material: PBMCs. The sequence is built from TRBV18 and TRBJ1-1, and 8 bases in between align with TRBD1. The TCR sequence derives from a woman aged 18 to 35 in good health and CMV-seronegative. The CDR3 amino acid sequence is: CASSPLAGQGASFGTEAFF. The nucleotide sequence is given as TGTGCCAGCTCACCACTGGCGGGGCAGGGGGCAAGTTTCGGCACTGAAGCTTTCTTT.